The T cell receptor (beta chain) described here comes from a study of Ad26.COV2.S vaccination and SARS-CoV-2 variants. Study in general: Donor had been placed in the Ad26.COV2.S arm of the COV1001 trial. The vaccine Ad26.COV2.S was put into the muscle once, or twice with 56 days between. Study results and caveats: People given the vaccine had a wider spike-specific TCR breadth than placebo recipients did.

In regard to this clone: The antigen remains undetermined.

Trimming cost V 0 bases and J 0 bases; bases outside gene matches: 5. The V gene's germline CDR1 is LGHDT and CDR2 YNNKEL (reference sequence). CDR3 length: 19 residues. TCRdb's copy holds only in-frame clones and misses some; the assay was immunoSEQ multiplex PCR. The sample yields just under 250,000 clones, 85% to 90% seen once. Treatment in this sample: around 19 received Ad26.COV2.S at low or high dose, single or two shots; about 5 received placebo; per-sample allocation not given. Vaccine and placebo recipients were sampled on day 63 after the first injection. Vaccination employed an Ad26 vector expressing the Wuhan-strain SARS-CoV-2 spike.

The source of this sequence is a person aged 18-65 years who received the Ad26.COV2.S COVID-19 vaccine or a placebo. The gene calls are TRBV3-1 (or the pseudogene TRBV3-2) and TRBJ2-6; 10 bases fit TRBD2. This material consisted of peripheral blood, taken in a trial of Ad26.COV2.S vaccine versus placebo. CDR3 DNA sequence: TGTGCCAGCAGCCAAGATTCCAGCGGGAGGGGCTCTGGGGCCAACGTCCTGACTTTC. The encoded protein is CASSQDSSGRGSGANVLTF.